This TCR beta chain was sequenced for a study of identical twins. Germline trimming cut 5 bases from V and 4 bases from J; bases unmatched to any gene: 5. The CDR3 loop spans 13 amino acids. Germline CDR1 reads DFQATT; CDR2 reads SNEGSKA (reference sequence). Regarding this clonotype: Its matching antigen is unknown.

General study results and limits: The study found weaker excess twin sharing in beta out-of-frame sequences.

One entry per CDR3 protein results from TCRdb running MiXCR on the 5' RACE reads. The sample yields under 300,000 distinct CDR3 sequences, about an eighth seen once. This same sample was also taken into another study, of yellow fever vaccine responses in identical twins.

V is TRBV20-1 and J is TRBJ2-5; TRBD1 agrees at 9 bases. The TCR sequence derives from a woman aged 18-35 years in good health. Sequences were obtained from memory (CD45RO+) T cells sorted from blood. CDR3 DNA sequence: TGCAGTGCTCGGACAGGGGCCGGAGAGACCCAGTACTTC. Its protein product is CSARTGAGETQYF.